This is a list of T cell receptor beta chains from one sample in a study of blood T cells in healthy people across ages. One entry per CDR3 protein results from TCRdb running MiXCR on the 5' RACE reads. Of approximately 850,000 distinct CDR3 sequences in the sample, over 45% were seen once. The sample taken for sequencing was blood. Source of these receptors: a man aged 25-40 years in good health. Each CDR3 is given with its conserved first and last residue. Fields, in order: J gene, D gene, V gene, clone size, CDR3 protein, CDR3 DNA. The D gene is left open where the match is weak. Part of the rows lack a size; the others show once, few, many or a class for expanded clones.

>TRBJ1-2|.|TRBV15|few
CATRGGDNYGYTF
TGTGCCACTAGGGGGGGGGACAACTATGGCTACACCTTC
>TRBJ2-1|TRBD2|TRBV3-1|few
CASRDVAGNEQFF
TGTGCCAGCAGGGACGTAGCGGGCAATGAGCAGTTCTTC
>TRBJ1-2|.|TRBV3-1|.
CASSKAGDYNYGYTF
TGTGCCAGCAGCAAAGCCGGCGACTACAACTATGGCTACACCTTC
>TRBJ1-2|.|TRBV20-1|.
CSAQNGWIDGYTF
TGCAGTGCCCAGAACGGCTGGATCGATGGCTACACCTTC
>TRBJ2-5|.|TRBV7-9|.
CASSIAMYQETQYF
TGTGCCAGCAGCATTGCCATGTACCAAGAGACCCAGTACTTC
>TRBJ2-7|.|TRBV4-2|.
CASSQEVTLQWDEQYF
TGTGCCAGCAGCCAAGAAGTGACCCTCCAATGGGACGAGCAGTACTTC
>TRBJ1-2|.|TRBV5-1|.
CASSLVPEWGYTF
TGCGCCAGCAGCTTGGTCCCCGAATGGGGCTACACCTTC
>TRBJ2-5|TRBD1|TRBV5-1|.
CASSPGTGEWTQYF
TGCGCCAGCAGCCCCGGGACAGGGGAATGGACCCAGTACTTC
>TRBJ2-1|.|TRBV6-5|.
CASSYSASLNEQFF
TGTGCCAGTAGTTACTCTGCTAGTTTGAATGAGCAGTTCTTC
>TRBJ2-1|TRBD1|TRBV5-6|few
CASSLLNPGQGYYEQFF
TGTGCCAGCAGCTTACTAAACCCGGGACAGGGATATTATGAGCAGTTCTTC
>TRBJ2-5|.|TRBV7-2|many
CASSFPAREQYF
TGTGCCAGCAGCTTCCCCGCCAGGGAGCAGTACTTC
>TRBJ1-2|.|TRBV7-8|few
CASSLALGGSNYGYTF
TGTGCCAGCAGCTTAGCGCTCGGGGGATCTAACTATGGCTACACCTTC
>TRBJ2-4|.|TRBV6-1|.
CASSELRDPKNIQYF
TGTGCCAGCAGTGAACTAAGGGACCCGAAAAACATTCAGTACTTC
>TRBJ2-1|.|TRBV7-2|.
CASSYRLAYNEQFF
TGTGCCAGCAGCTACCGACTAGCCTACAATGAGCAGTTCTTC
>TRBJ2-1|TRBD2|TRBV29-1|few
CSVPGLALNEQFF
TGCAGCGTTCCAGGACTAGCGTTAAATGAGCAGTTCTTC
>TRBJ2-1|.|TRBV6-2/TRBV6-3|few
CASSQGEHNEQFF
TGTGCCAGCAGCCAGGGAGAGCACAATGAGCAGTTCTTC
>TRBJ1-2|.|TRBV25-1|.
CASSEYGTSGYTF
TGTGCCAGCAGTGAATATGGGACAAGCGGCTACACCTTC
>TRBJ1-2|.|TRBV29-1|.
CSAIMTGRHGYTF
TGCAGCGCCATAATGACAGGCCGCCATGGCTACACCTTC
>TRBJ2-7|TRBD1|TRBV4-3|.
CASSQDRIPGTGKSYEQYF
TGCGCCAGCAGCCAAGATCGGATCCCGGGGACAGGGAAGTCCTACGAGCAGTACTTC
>TRBJ2-5|TRBD2|TRBV20-1|.
CSADPGLAGHQETQYF
TGCAGTGCTGACCCGGGACTAGCGGGGCACCAAGAGACCCAGTACTTC
>TRBJ2-3|.|TRBV7-8|.
CASGSPGQYVDTQYF
TGTGCCAGCGGCTCCCCAGGACAATATGTGGATACGCAGTATTTT
>TRBJ2-1|TRBD2|TRBV4-2|few
CASSPYGTSGGSYNEQFF
TGTGCCAGCAGCCCGTACGGGACTAGCGGGGGCTCCTACAATGAGCAGTTCTTC
>TRBJ2-3|.|TRBV20-1|many
CSAPGPGSDTQYF
TGCAGTGCACCGGGACCCGGGTCTGATACGCAGTATTTT
>TRBJ2-1|.|TRBV27|few
CASSRTAWNEQFF
TGTGCCAGCAGCCGTACCGCATGGAATGAGCAGTTCTTC
>TRBJ2-6|.|TRBV19|.
CASQGSSSGANVLTF
TGTGCCAGCCAGGGTTCCTCGTCTGGGGCCAACGTCCTGACTTTC
>TRBJ1-1|.|TRBV4-3|.
CASSQEFGAEAFF
TGCGCCAGCAGCCAAGAATTCGGGGCTGAAGCTTTCTTT
>TRBJ2-3|.|TRBV5-1|many
CASSWGSQGGTDTQYF
TGCGCCAGCAGCTGGGGGTCACAGGGCGGGACAGATACGCAGTATTTT
>TRBJ1-2|.|TRBV20-1|.
CSANKESASYGYTF
TGCAGTGCGAATAAGGAATCTGCTTCCTATGGCTACACCTTC
>TRBJ2-3|TRBD1|TRBV29-1|.
CSVSTGQFASTDTQYF
TGCAGCGTCTCTACGGGACAGTTTGCATCCACAGATACGCAGTATTTT
>TRBJ2-4|TRBD2|TRBV10-3|.
CAISDPGERGKNIQYF
TGTGCCATCAGTGACCCCGGGGAGCGGGGAAAAAACATTCAGTACTTC
>TRBJ2-2|.|TRBV6-2/TRBV6-3|many
CASSLNGWELFF
TGTGCCAGCAGTTTGAATGGCTGGGAGCTGTTTTTT
>TRBJ2-3|.|TRBV15|few
CATSGPSTGTDTQYF
TGTGCCACCAGCGGACCCTCCACGGGGACAGATACGCAGTATTTT
>TRBJ1-2|.|TRBV6-6|few
CASNQPGQSSYGYTF
TGTGCCAGCAACCAACCCGGACAGAGTAGCTATGGCTACACCTTC
>TRBJ2-7|TRBD2|TRBV7-2|few
CASSLGLAGDMYEQYF
TGTGCCAGCAGCTTGGGACTAGCGGGAGATATGTACGAGCAGTACTTC
>TRBJ2-7|TRBD2|TRBV20-1|.
CSARTTSDTYEQYF
TGCAGTGCTAGGACGACTAGCGACACCTACGAGCAGTACTTC
>TRBJ2-3|TRBD2|TRBV20-1|.
CSARDVRSGRETDTQYF
TGCAGTGCTAGAGATGTCCGTAGCGGGAGGGAGACAGATACGCAGTATTTT
>TRBJ1-2|TRBD1|TRBV10-3|.
CAISERGQYNYGYTF
TGTGCCATCAGTGAGAGGGGACAGTACAACTATGGCTACACCTTC
>TRBJ2-3|TRBD2|TRBV24-1|once
CATSDSSTWLAGGGTDTQYF
TGTGCCACCAGTGATTCCAGCACGTGGCTAGCGGGAGGGGGCACAGATACGCAGTATTTT
>TRBJ2-6|.|TRBV5-1|.
CASSLGTVAGANVLTF
TGCGCCAGCAGCTTGGGAACGGTCGCTGGGGCCAACGTCCTGACTTTC
>TRBJ2-1|.|TRBV6-5|.
CASSSLGGLRSYNEQFF
TGTGCCAGCAGTTCACTCGGGGGCTTACGCTCCTACAATGAGCAGTTCTTC
>TRBJ2-1|.|TRBV11-1|.
CASSLARVREQFF
TGTGCCAGCAGCTTAGCAAGGGTCCGAGAGCAGTTCTTC
>TRBJ2-1|TRBD2|TRBV3-1|few
CASSTERTSGFDEQFF
TGTGCCAGCAGCACCGAGCGGACTAGCGGGTTCGATGAGCAGTTCTTC
>TRBJ2-1|.|TRBV29-1|.
CSVGLGYNEQFF
TGCAGCGTCGGACTGGGCTACAATGAGCAGTTCTTC
>TRBJ1-6|.|TRBV7-9|.
CASGSPGEANSPLHF
TGTGCCAGCGGGTCGCCGGGGGAGGCCAATTCACCCCTCCACTTT